The entry that follows covers one T cell receptor (beta chain) sequence. Its antigen is not known. Profiling relied on immunoSEQ multiplex PCR, and the TCRdb table lists in-frame clones only, not all of them. Of about 270,000 clones listed, around 92% are singletons. Germline V gives CDR1 SGHKS, CDR2 YYEKEE (reference sequence). The CDR3 contains 15 residues. Trimming pared 4 bases from V and 0 bases from J, leaving 13 bases between. This entry is derived from a study of T cell responses to AZD1222 COVID-19 vaccine. Findings and limits, study-wide: Repertoire sampling occurred only after the peak T cell response. After two AZD1222 doses, spike-specific TCR breadth and depth rose versus day 0.

This sample comprised peripheral blood, obtained 28 days after the second AZD1222 dose. The chain uses TRBV5-5 and TRBJ1-1; D is perhaps TRBD1 (6 bases). This receptor was obtained from an adult who received the AZD1222 COVID-19 vaccine. CDR3 amino acids: CASSPGHAMNTEAFF. The CDR3 region has the DNA TGTGCCAGCAGCCCGGGACACGCCATGAACACTGAAGCTTTCTTT.